These 29 T cell receptor beta chains were all obtained from the same sample, sequenced in a study of OX40 agonist ivuxolimab in advanced cancers. Only in-frame clones appear in the TCRdb table, and some are missing; sequencing was by immunoSEQ multiplex PCR. Of some 94,000 clones in the sample, 95% to 97% were seen once. Sequencing used CD4+ or CD8+ T cells sorted from blood, obtained in a trial of the OX40 agonist ivuxolimab. These receptors originate from an adult with an advanced solid tumor such as melanoma, head and neck, liver or kidney cancer.

The rearrangement joins TRBV25-1 to TRBJ1-1, with D unclear. This CDR3 contains 14 residues. V was shortened by 3 bases and J by 1 base, with 9 bases between the two germline ends. CDR1 is MGHDK, CDR2 SYGVNS, per germline. CDR3 DNA: TGTGCCAGCAGTGATCGTGGAAGGAACACTGAAGCTTTCTTT. It is translated as CASSDRGRNTEAFF. Using reference TRBV25-1 and TRBJ1-1 for the parts outside the CDR3, the full variable domain is EADIYQTPRYLVIGTGKKITLECSQTMGHDKMYWYQQDPGMELHLIHYSYGVNSTEKGDLSSESTVSRIRTEHFPLTLESARPSHTSQYLCASSDRGRNTEAFFGQGTRLTVV.

This clone was seen just once. DNA for the CDR3: TGTGCCAGCATAAACCCGTTGAACACTGAAGCTTTCTTT. Amino acids: CASINPLNTEAFF. J is TRBJ1-1 and V is TRBV28; D uncertain. The CDR3 loop spans 13 amino acids. The V end lost 7 bases, the J end lost 0 bases, and 9 bases lay between the germline ends. Germline CDR1 reads MDHEN; CDR2 reads SYDVKM.

The gene calls are TRBV13 and TRBJ2-7, with D perhaps TRBD1 or TRBD2 (5 bases each). V lost 4 bases to trimming and J lost 2 bases, with 21 bases between them. This CDR3 is built from 17 residues. Per germline, CDR1 PRHDT and CDR2 FYEKMQ (reference sequence). CDR3 residues: CASSSGALGEFTYEQYF. The CDR3 nucleotides are TGTGCCAGCAGCTCCGGGGCCCTGGGGGAATTTACCTACGAGCAGTACTTC.

The chain employs TRBV5-4 and TRBJ2-7, with D perhaps being TRBD1 or TRBD2 (7 bases each). From germline, CDR1 is SGHNT and CDR2 YYREEE (reference sequence). V shed 0 bases and J shed 5 bases, with 12 bases lying between them. There are 14 residues in the CDR3. CDR3 sequence (DNA): TGTGCCAGCAGCTTGGTGGGAGGGGGCAACGAGCAGTACTTC. This encodes CASSLVGGGNEQYF.

The J gene is TRBJ1-5, the V gene TRBV19; D remains ambiguous. Per the germline V gene, CDR1 is LNHDA and CDR2 is SQIVND (reference sequence). V was clipped by 3 bases and J by 2 bases, with 5 bases between them. This CDR3 is built from 13 residues. In DNA, the CDR3 is TGTGCCAGTAGTATTTGGGGCAATCAGCCCCAGCATTTT. This codes for CASSIWGNQPQHF.

In its sample, this clone was seen once. The chain joins TRBV5-1 to TRBJ2-1; TRBD2 might be the D (5 bases). The V and J ends lost 2 bases and 1 base respectively, with 13 bases between them. Per the germline V gene, CDR1 is SGHRS and CDR2 is YFSETQ. The CDR3 has 16 residues. CDR3 residues: CASSFGLAGSYNEQFF. CDR3 sequence (DNA): TGCGCCAGCAGCTTCGGTCTAGCTGGTTCCTACAATGAGCAGTTCTTC. Variable domain in full (rest from reference TRBV5-1 and TRBJ2-1): KAGVTQTPRYLIKTRGQQVTLSCSPISGHRSVSWYQQTPGQGLQFLFEYFSETQRNKGNFPGRFSGRQFSNSRSEMNVSTLELGDSALYLCASSFGLAGSYNEQFFGPGTRLTVL.

V and J are TRBV7-2 and TRBJ1-1; 7 bases fit TRBD1. J lost 7 bases, V lost 2 bases, and 7 bases had no gene match. This CDR3 contains 14 residues. Germline loops: CDR1 SGHTA, CDR2 FQGNSA. CDR3: CASSLRTGTDEAFF. CDR3 bases: TGTGCCAGCAGCTTACGCACAGGGACAGATGAAGCTTTCTTT.

The chain employs TRBV10-1 and TRBJ2-7, with 7 bases matching TRBD2. The CDR3 has 17 residues. The V segment lost 2 bases and the J segment 5 bases; nucleotides outside the gene matches: 15. Germline lookup yields CDR1 WNHNN and CDR2 SYGVQD (reference sequence). In nucleotides, the CDR3 is TGCGCCAGCAGTGAGGCAGCGGGAAGAAGGGTGGTCCACGAGCAGTACTTC. Encoded protein: CASSEAAGRRVVHEQYF.

V gene TRBV7-9 combines with J gene TRBJ1-5; no clear D gene. The CDR3 sequence is 18 residues long. Germline loops: CDR1 SEHNR, CDR2 FQNEAQ (reference sequence). Trimming shortened V by 4 bases and J by 4 bases, and 23 bases separated the two germline ends. The CDR3 reads CASSYTDGGYLGNQPQHF. The CDR3 DNA is TGTGCCAGCAGCTACACCGACGGAGGATACTTGGGAAATCAGCCCCAGCATTTT.

The J gene is TRBJ2-7, the V gene TRBV19, with 7 nucleotides matching TRBD1. CDR1 and CDR2 (germline): LNHDA, SQIVND (reference sequence). The CDR3 spans 14 residues. After removal of 4 bases from V and 6 bases from J, the junction contained 9 bases not matched to a gene. CDR3 coding DNA: TGTGCCAGTAGTACAACAGGGGTTGGTACCGAGCAGTACTTC. Translated: CASSTTGVGTEQYF.

The CDR3 sequence is CASSPAGTVRNTIYF. Here the CDR3 DNA reads TGTGCCAGCAGCCCTGCGGGGACAGTTAGAAACACCATATATTTT. The chain uses TRBV9 and TRBJ1-3; 7 bases are shared with TRBD1. CDR3 size: 15 residues. CDR1 is SGDLS and CDR2 is YYNGEE in the germline V gene. V was pared by 4 bases and J by 5 bases, with 9 bases of the junction left unmatched.

As regards this clone: The junction does not match germline at one end; this may be a read error. The chain links TRBV7-3 to TRBJ1-2, with TRBD1 identical over 10 bases. The CDR3 is 13 amino acids. Germline V gives CDR1 SGHTA, CDR2 FQGTGA. The CDR3: CASSLMGTGDFAF. The CDR3 region has the DNA TGTGCCAGCAGCTTAATGGGGACAGGGGACTTTGCCTTC.

CDR3 protein: CATSDIWQEVNTEAFF. The CDR3 DNA reads TGTGCCACCAGCGATATTTGGCAGGAAGTGAACACTGAAGCTTTCTTT. The chain combines TRBV15 with TRBJ1-1; D not resolved. The CDR3 runs 16 residues. CDR1 and CDR2 from the germline V gene are LNHNV and YYDKDF (reference sequence). The V end lost 5 bases, the J end lost 0 bases, and 16 bases lay between the germline ends. Together with reference TRBV15 and TRBJ1-1, the CDR3 gives the full variable domain: DAMVIQNPRYQVTQFGKPVTLSCSQTLNHNVMYWYQQKSSQAPKLLFHYYDKDFNNEADTPDNFQSRRPNTSFCFLDIRSPGLGDTAMYLCATSDIWQEVNTEAFFGQGTRLTVV.

V and J are TRBV4-1 and TRBJ2-1; D is uncertain. The CDR3 is 16 amino acids. Germline CDR1 reads MGHRA; CDR2 reads YSYEKL. V was trimmed by 1 base and J by 11 bases, leaving 21 bases between them. The CDR3 coding sequence is TGCGCCAGCAGCCAAGTAACCAATTCGCGCGGAAATCAGCAGTTCTTC. Translation: CASSQVTNSRGNQQFF.

This clone has only one observation. The rearrangement uses TRBV4-1 and TRBJ1-5; D is uncertain. Germline CDR1 reads MGHRA; CDR2 reads YSYEKL. The V and J ends lost 0 bases and 11 bases respectively, with 11 bases between them. CDR3 length equals 13 residues. As DNA, the CDR3 is TGCGCCAGCAGCCAAGATAATTACCGGGCCCAGCATTTT. This gives the protein CASSQDNYRAQHF.

V and J are TRBV28 and TRBJ1-1, with 9 positions matching TRBD1. The germline V gene has CDR1 MDHEN and CDR2 SYDVKM. The CDR3 contains 14 residues. V lost 7 bases to trimming and J lost 2 bases; unmatched junction nucleotides: 5. The CDR3 nucleotides are TGTGCCAGCACTCGACAGGGGGTTAACACTGAAGCTTTCTTT. Protein product: CASTRQGVNTEAFF.

In regard to this clone: One end of the junction is discordant with germline, which a read error may explain. The chain uses TRBV6-1 and TRBJ1-2; D call uncertain. In germline, CDR1 is MNHNS, CDR2 SASEGT. The CDR3 spans 12 residues. The CDR3 reads CHLGGGDYGYTF. The CDR3 DNA sequence: TGCCATCTCGGCGGAGGAGACTATGGCTACACCTTC.

A remark on this clone: The same CDR3 arises from other DNA sequences in this sample as well. The chain has TRBV6-5 and TRBJ2-5; D unclear. Deletions cut 0 bases from V and 5 bases from J, with 4 bases between. The CDR3 length is 12 residues. Germline CDR1 is MNHEY and CDR2 is SVGAGI. DNA of the CDR3: TGTGCCAGCAGTTACTCGGGGGAGACCCAGTACTTC. It encodes CASSYSGETQYF.

The V gene is TRBV7-6, the J gene TRBJ1-1; D possibly corresponds to TRBD1 (6 bases). This CDR3 is built from 15 residues. Germline CDR1 is SGHVS and CDR2 is FNYEAQ. The V gene lost 2 bases and the J gene lost 7 bases, with 17 bases spanning the gap. CDR3 sequence (DNA): TGTGCCAGCAGCTTATATGGCCCAGGGGAAAGTGAAGCTTTCTTT. It codes for CASSLYGPGESEAFF.

J is TRBJ2-1 and V is TRBV27; 12 bases fit TRBD1. V was pared by 8 bases and J by 5 bases, with 7 bases of the junction left unmatched. CDR1 and CDR2 from the germline V gene are MNHEY and SMNVEV (reference sequence). The CDR3 has 15 amino acids. DNA for the CDR3: TGTGCCAGCTGCCTCGGGACAGGGGGCCACAATGAGCAGTTCTTC. This translates into CASCLGTGGHNEQFF.

This clone has a single count. The chain carries TRBV7-9 and TRBJ1-2; D unresolved. Germline-derived CDR1 and CDR2 are SEHNR and FQNEAQ (reference sequence). Trimming left V 0 bases short and J 6 bases short, with 20 bases between. The CDR3 sequence is 17 residues long. The chain's CDR3 is CASSLAGRENPQHGYTF. CDR3 nucleotides: TGTGCCAGCAGCTTAGCGGGAAGAGAAAACCCGCAGCATGGCTACACCTTC.

The rearrangement uses TRBV27 and TRBJ2-5; D possibly matches TRBD1 or TRBD2 (6 bases each). The V gene lost 6 bases and the J gene lost 7 bases, with 21 bases spanning the gap. The CDR3 is 15 residues long. Germline CDR1 reads MNHEY; CDR2 reads SMNVEV (reference sequence). The CDR3 protein is CASRPNQGTPGTQYF. The CDR3 DNA reads TGTGCCAGCAGACCAAATCAGGGGACTCCGGGGACCCAGTACTTC.

This chain joins TRBV30 and TRBJ1-3; D ambiguous. The CDR3 is 13 residues long. Germline V CDR1 and CDR2: GTSNPN, SVGIG (reference sequence). Deletions cut 2 bases from V and 1 base from J, with 6 bases between. Here the CDR3 reads CAWSIGSGNTIYF. CDR3 DNA: TGTGCCTGGAGTATCGGGTCTGGAAACACCATATATTTT.

The V and J genes are TRBV29-1 and TRBJ2-3; 12 bases agree with TRBD2. The ends lost 3 bases at V and 4 bases at J; junction bases unmatched: 8. The CDR3 length is 16 residues. Germline CDR1 and CDR2: SQVTM and ANQGSEA. The CDR3 is CSVDAGLAGRPDTQYF. CDR3 sequence (DNA): TGCAGCGTTGACGCCGGACTAGCGGGGAGGCCAGATACGCAGTATTTT.

In this sample, this clone turned up once. This rearrangement joins TRBV6-6 to TRBJ2-7; D might be TRBD1 (6 bases). Germline CDR1 and CDR2: MNHNY and SVGAGI (reference sequence). The CDR3 is 12 residues long. Trimming removed 5 bases from V and 3 bases from J, with 8 bases in between. CDR3 in DNA: TGTGCCAGCAGTGAGACAGGCTACGAGCAGTACTTC. Its translation: CASSETGYEQYF.

The V gene is TRBV11-2, the J gene TRBJ2-1, with D possibly TRBD1 on 5 matching bases. V was pared by 7 bases and J by 8 bases, with 21 bases between. CDR1 and CDR2 from the germline V gene are SGHAT and FQNNGV. There are 15 residues in the CDR3. CDR3 coding DNA: TGTGCCAGCACCGACTTTTTAGCCCACAGGCATGAGCAGTTCTTC. It is translated as CASTDFLAHRHEQFF. The entire variable domain, with the rest obtained from reference TRBV11-2 and TRBJ2-1, is as follows: EAGVAQSPRYKIIEKRQSVAFWCNPISGHATLYWYQQILGQGPKLLIQFQNNGVVDDSQLPKDRFSAERLKGVDSTLKIQPAKLEDSAVYLCASTDFLAHRHEQFFGPGTRLTVL.

V is TRBV4-3 and J is TRBJ2-1, with 9 bases identical to TRBD2. The trim removed 4 bases at V and 0 bases at J, leaving 4 bases unmatched. The germline gives CDR1 LGHNA, CDR2 YSLEER. CDR3 length: 16 amino acids. The CDR3, as DNA: TGCGCCAGCAGCCCCTATAGCGGGAGCTCCTACAATGAGCAGTTCTTC. Translation gives CASSPYSGSSYNEQFF.

The chain is built from TRBV7-2 and TRBJ2-7; perhaps TRBD1 as D (6 bases). CDR1 and CDR2 from the germline V gene are SGHTA and FQGNSA. The CDR3 sequence is 13 residues long. Trimming shortened V by 4 bases and J by 1 base, and 8 bases separated the two germline ends. The CDR3: CASSSTGSYEQYF. The DNA of the CDR3 is TGTGCCAGCAGCTCGACAGGTTCCTACGAGCAGTACTTC.

This chain uses TRBV7-2 with TRBJ1-2; 10 bases fit TRBD1. Germline CDR1 is SGHTA and CDR2 is FQGNSA. This CDR3 is built from 14 residues. The junction had 5 bases not matched to a gene; V was cut back by 6 bases and J by 4 bases. CDR3 nucleotides: TGTGCCAGCAGGGAGACAGGGGGCAGCTATGGCTACACCTTC. Translating gives CASRETGGSYGYTF.